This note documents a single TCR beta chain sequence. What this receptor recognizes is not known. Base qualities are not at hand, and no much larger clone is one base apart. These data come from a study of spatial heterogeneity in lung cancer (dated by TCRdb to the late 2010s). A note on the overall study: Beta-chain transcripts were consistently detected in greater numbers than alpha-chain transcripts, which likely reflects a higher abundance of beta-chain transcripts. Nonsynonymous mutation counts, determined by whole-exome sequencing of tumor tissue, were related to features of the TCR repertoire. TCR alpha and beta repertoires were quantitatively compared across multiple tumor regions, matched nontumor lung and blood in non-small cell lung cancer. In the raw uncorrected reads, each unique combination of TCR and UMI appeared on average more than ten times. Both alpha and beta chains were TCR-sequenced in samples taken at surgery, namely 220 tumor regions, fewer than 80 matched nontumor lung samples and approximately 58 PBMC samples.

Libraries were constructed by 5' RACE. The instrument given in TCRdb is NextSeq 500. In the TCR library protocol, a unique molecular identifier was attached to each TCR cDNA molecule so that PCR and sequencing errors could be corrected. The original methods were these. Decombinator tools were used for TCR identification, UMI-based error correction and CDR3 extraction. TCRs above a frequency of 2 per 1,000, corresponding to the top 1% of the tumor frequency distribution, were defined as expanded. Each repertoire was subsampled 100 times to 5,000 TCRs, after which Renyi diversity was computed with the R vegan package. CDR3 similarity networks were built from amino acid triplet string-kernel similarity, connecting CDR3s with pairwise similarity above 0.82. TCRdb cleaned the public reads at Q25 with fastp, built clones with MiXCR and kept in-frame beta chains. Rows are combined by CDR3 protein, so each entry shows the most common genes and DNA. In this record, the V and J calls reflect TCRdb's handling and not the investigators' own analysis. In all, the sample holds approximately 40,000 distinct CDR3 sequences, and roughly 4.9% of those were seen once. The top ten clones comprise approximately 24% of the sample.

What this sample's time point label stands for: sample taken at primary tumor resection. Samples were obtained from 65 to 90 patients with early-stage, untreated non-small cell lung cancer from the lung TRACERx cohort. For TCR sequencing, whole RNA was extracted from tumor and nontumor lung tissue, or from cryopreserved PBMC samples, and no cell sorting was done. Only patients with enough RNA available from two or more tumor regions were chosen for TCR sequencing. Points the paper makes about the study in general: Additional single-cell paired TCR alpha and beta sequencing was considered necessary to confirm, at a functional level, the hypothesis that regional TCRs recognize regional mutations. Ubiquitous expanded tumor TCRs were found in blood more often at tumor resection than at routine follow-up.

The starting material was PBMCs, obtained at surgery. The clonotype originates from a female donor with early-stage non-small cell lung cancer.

The CDR3 region reads CASSLGELNTGELFF. In nucleotides, the sequence is TGTGCCAGCAGCTTGGGGGAGCTGAACACCGGGGAGCTGTTTTTT. The chain was built from TRBV5-4 and TRBJ2-2; TRBD2 is a weak D gene call, 5 bases matching. The trim is 0 bases for V and 1 base for J, with a gap of 7 bases between the germline ends. From a lookup of the germline V gene (reference sequence), CDR1 and CDR2 are SGHNT and YYREEE. The CDR3 runs 15 amino acids, cysteine and phenylalanine included. Only the CDR3 portion is preserved as DNA: 45 bases, with reading frame beginning at the first base.